This passage covers 4 T cell receptor beta chains from one sample sequenced in a study of blood T cells in healthy people across ages. With a J-beta primer mix and a sample-barcoded 5' primer, a second PCR ran about 6 to 11 cycles. Using its own MiXCR run on the 5' RACE reads, TCRdb lists one record per CDR3 protein. The top ten hold 15% to 20% of the sample, which has about 1,000,000 distinct CDR3 sequences, 40% to 50% seen once. Sequencing was performed on blood. These receptors came from a woman aged 60-70 years in good health.

The rearrangement links TRBV4-2 to TRBJ2-7, with TRBD1 as a possible D gene (5 bases). Germline V lookup: CDR1 LGHNA, CDR2 YNFKEQ. Trimming pared 4 bases from V and 2 bases from J, leaving 15 bases between. There are 15 residues in the CDR3. CDR3 DNA sequence: TGTGCCAGCAGCCGCCCAAGGGGCTCAGCCTACGAGCAGTACTTC. Translation gives CASSRPRGSAYEQYF.

The J gene is TRBJ2-5, the V gene TRBV10-3, with D possibly being TRBD1 or TRBD2 (5 bases each). CDR1 and CDR2 (germline): ENHRY, SYGVKD. The CDR3 has 11 amino acids. Trimming shortened V by 4 bases and J by 11 bases, and 11 bases separated the two germline ends. CDR3 coding DNA: TGTGCCATCAGTGGGGACGTAGAGCAGTACTTC. This translates into CAISGDVEQYF.

The V gene is TRBV29-1, the J gene TRBJ2-7; 8 nucleotides align to TRBD2. The CDR3 runs 17 residues. The junction had 18 bases not matched to a gene; V was cut back by 1 base and J by 7 bases. The germline V gene encodes CDR1 SQVTM and CDR2 ANQGSEA. CDR3 residues: CSVEGGSFGRAENEQYF. The CDR3 region has the DNA TGCAGCGTTGAAGGGGGCAGTTTCGGGAGGGCCGAGAATGAGCAGTACTTC.

Here the CDR3 DNA reads TGCGCCAGCAGCTTGGACACTTCCGGGACAGAGTGGGCCTACAATGAGCAGTTCTTC. It yields the protein CASSLDTSGTEWAYNEQFF. V and J are TRBV5-1 and TRBJ2-1; TRBD1 matches 7 bases. The trim removed 0 bases at V and 2 bases at J, leaving 14 bases unmatched. CDR3 size: 19 residues. Germline CDR1 SGHRS, CDR2 YFSETQ. Full variable domain (rest looked up from reference TRBV5-1 and TRBJ2-1): KAGVTQTPRYLIKTRGQQVTLSCSPISGHRSVSWYQQTPGQGLQFLFEYFSETQRNKGNFPGRFSGRQFSNSRSEMNVSTLELGDSALYLCASSLDTSGTEWAYNEQFFGPGTRLTVL.